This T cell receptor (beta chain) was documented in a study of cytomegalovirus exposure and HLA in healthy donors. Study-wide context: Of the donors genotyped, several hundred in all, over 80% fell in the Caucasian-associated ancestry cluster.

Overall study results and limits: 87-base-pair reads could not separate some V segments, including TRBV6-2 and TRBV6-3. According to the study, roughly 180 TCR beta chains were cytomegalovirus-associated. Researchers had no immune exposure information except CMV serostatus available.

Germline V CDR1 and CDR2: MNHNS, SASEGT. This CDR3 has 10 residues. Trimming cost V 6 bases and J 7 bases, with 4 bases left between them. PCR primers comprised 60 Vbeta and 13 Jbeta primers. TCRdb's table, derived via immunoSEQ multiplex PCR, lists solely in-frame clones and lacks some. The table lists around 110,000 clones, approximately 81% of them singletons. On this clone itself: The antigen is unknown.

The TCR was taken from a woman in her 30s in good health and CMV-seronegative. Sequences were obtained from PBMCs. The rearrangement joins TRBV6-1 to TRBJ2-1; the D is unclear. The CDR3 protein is CASSQNEQFF. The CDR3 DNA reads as TGTGCCAGCAGCCAGAATGAGCAGTTCTTC.